A single T cell receptor (beta chain) is shown here with its context. One base separates it from a far larger clone, so it is likely a read error. The entry originates in a study of shared clonotypes between healthy human individuals. Assay used: immunoSEQ multiplex PCR; TCRdb lists only in-frame clones, some missing. The data contain fewer than 600,000 clones, 77% of them seen just once; the ten biggest clones take up approximately 12%. The CDR3 has 14 amino acids. Germline V lookup: CDR1 GTSNPN, CDR2 SVGIG (reference sequence). This TCR derives from a woman aged 40 to 49 in good health. Some clones in this sample may be carry-over from other donors' samples. Sequencing used PBMCs. This chain joins TRBV30 and TRBJ2-7, with D possibly TRBD1 on 6 matching bases. In DNA form, the CDR3 reads TGTGCCTGGAGTGTACTCAGGGGCTCCTACGAGCAGCACTTC. This gives the protein CAWSVLRGSYEQHF.